One and the same sample provided the 24 T cell receptor beta chains below, sequenced in a study of yellow fever vaccine responses in identical twins. TCRdb independently ran MiXCR on the RT-PCR reads; one entry per CDR3 protein. This table has under 2,500 distinct CDR3 sequences, around 82% appearing once. Specimen: T cells from blood (PBMCs), unsorted or a sorted subset (not recorded which), collected before or after yellow fever vaccination (not recorded which). The receptors come from a woman aged 18-30 years who received the yellow fever vaccine.

This chain joins TRBV29-1 and TRBJ2-1, with D perhaps matching TRBD2 (5 bases). V shed 0 bases and J shed 8 bases, with 17 bases lying between them. CDR1 is SQVTM, CDR2 ANQGSEA, per germline. CDR3 length equals 15 residues. CDR3 coding DNA: TGCAGCGTTGAAGATCCTCAGGTAGAGGGTCATGAGCAGTTCTTC. Its protein is CSVEDPQVEGHEQFF.

This clonotype was seen only once. V and J are TRBV28 and TRBJ2-5, with D uncertain. V lost 3 bases and J 13 bases, leaving 18 bases between the germline ends. The germline CDR1 and CDR2 sequences are MDHEN and SYDVKM. The CDR3 has 13 amino acids. The CDR3 reads CASSLVEAPRLYF. CDR3 nucleotide sequence: TGTGCCAGCAGTTTGGTTGAAGCCCCACGTCTGTACTTC.

V gene TRBV5-1 combines with J gene TRBJ2-7, with D unclear. Trimming took off 0 bases at V and 3 bases at J, with 10 bases between the two ends. The CDR3 contains 14 residues. CDR1 SGHRS and CDR2 YFSETQ come from the germline V gene. The CDR3 here is CASSLAPDNYEQYF. The CDR3 DNA is TGCGCCAGCAGCTTGGCGCCTGACAACTACGAGCAGTACTTC.

The rearrangement links TRBV6-1 to TRBJ2-1; D is perhaps TRBD2 (6 bases). There are 14 residues in the CDR3. Germline-derived CDR1 and CDR2 are MNHNS and SASEGT. Trimming took off 6 bases at V and 9 bases at J, with 18 bases between the two ends. The CDR3 DNA reads TGTGCCAGCAGCGGGGGAGAGGAGTCAGGTGAGCAGTTCTTC. This translates into CASSGGEESGEQFF.

This chain links TRBV19 with TRBJ2-7; tentative D call: TRBD1 (5 bases). The ends were cut back, 9 bases at V and 7 bases at J, with 13 bases in the middle. Germline values: CDR1 LNHDA, CDR2 SQIVND (reference sequence). CDR3 size: 11 residues. The CDR3 region has the DNA TGTGCCAGCAAAATAGGGGCAGAGCAGTACTTC. The encoded protein is CASKIGAEQYF.

The rearrangement joins TRBV29-1 to TRBJ2-3; 7 bases line up with TRBD2. Germline V gives CDR1 SQVTM, CDR2 ANQGSEA. After removal of 2 bases from V and 2 bases from J, the junction contained 4 bases not matched to a gene. This CDR3 has 14 amino acids. The CDR3 region has the DNA TGCAGCGTTGAATCGGGGAGGGACACAGATACGCAGTATTTT. It codes for CSVESGRDTDTQYF.

V gene TRBV5-5 combines with J gene TRBJ2-3; D is undetermined. Germline CDR1 reads SGHKS; CDR2 reads YYEKEE (reference sequence). This CDR3 spans 12 amino acids. V was shortened by 4 bases and J by 4 bases, with 7 bases between the two germline ends. The CDR3 nucleotides are TGTGCCAGCAGCGCCCTGTCAGATACGCAGTATTTT. This translates into CASSALSDTQYF.

The V call is TRBV23-1, the J call TRBJ2-7; D gene uncertain. TRBV23-1 is an ORF for which the function is uncertain. V lost 10 bases, J lost 0 bases, and 7 bases lay in between. The CDR3 is 11 amino acids. The CDR3 region is CAKDGSYEQYF. The CDR3 DNA reads TGCGCCAAGGACGGCTCCTACGAGCAGTACTTC.

The V gene is TRBV2, the J gene TRBJ2-5, with TRBD2 as a possible D gene (5 bases). The CDR3 spans 14 residues. Germline loops: CDR1 SNHLY, CDR2 FYNNEI. Trimming shortened V by 4 bases and J by 5 bases, and 14 bases separated the two germline ends. The CDR3 sequence: CASSARWRPETQYF. The CDR3 region has the DNA TGTGCCAGCAGTGCCCGTTGGAGGCCTGAGACCCAGTACTTC. Supplemented by reference TRBV2 and TRBJ2-5, the full variable domain reads EPEVTQTPSHQVTQMGQEVILRCVPISNHLYFYWYRQILGQKVEFLVSFYNNEISEKSEIFDDQFSVERPDGSNFTLKIRSTKLEDSAMYFCASSARWRPETQYFGPGTRLLVL.

CDR3 nucleotide sequence: TGTGCCAGCAGCGTCGACAGGTTTGACAATGAGCAGTTCTTC. It is translated as CASSVDRFDNEQFF. The V gene is TRBV9, the J gene TRBJ2-1, with D maybe TRBD1 (6 bases). Trimming took off 2 bases at V and 5 bases at J, with 11 bases between the two ends. This CDR3 region has 14 residues. Germline V gene sequence: CDR1 SGDLS, CDR2 YYNGEE.

This clonotype showed up just once. The chain carries TRBV29-1 and TRBJ2-1; unclear D gene. Germline V gives CDR1 SQVTM, CDR2 ANQGSEA. The CDR3 contains 12 residues. V was shortened by 6 bases and J by 0 bases, with 6 bases between the two germline ends. As DNA, the CDR3 is TGCAGCGTCCTGAGCTCCTACAATGAGCAGTTCTTC. It codes for CSVLSSYNEQFF.

J is TRBJ2-3 and V is TRBV13; possibly TRBD1 for D (6 bases). The ends were cut back, 5 bases at V and 4 bases at J, with 13 bases in the middle. CDR3 length: 14 residues. Germline CDR1 PRHDT, CDR2 FYEKMQ (reference sequence). The CDR3 is CASSTGMVADTQYF. CDR3 DNA sequence: TGTGCCAGCAGCACAGGGATGGTGGCAGATACGCAGTATTTT.

The chain joins TRBV5-4 to TRBJ2-1; no clear D gene. CDR3 length: 11 residues. The germline V and J ends were trimmed by 4 bases and 5 bases, with 4 bases remaining between them. Germline loops: CDR1 SGHNT, CDR2 YYREEE (reference sequence). CDR3 DNA: TGTGCCAGCAGCGCAGACAATGAGCAGTTCTTC. Amino acids: CASSADNEQFF.

This rearrangement joins TRBV11-2 to TRBJ2-7; 7 bases are shared with TRBD2. The germline CDR1 and CDR2 sequences are SGHAT and FQNNGV. The CDR3 covers 16 residues. The junction had 8 bases not matched to a gene; V was cut back by 1 base and J by 2 bases. The DNA for the CDR3 is TGTGCCAGCAGCTTAGGAGGGTCGCGGGAGACCTACGAGCAGTACTTC. Its translation: CASSLGGSRETYEQYF.

This clonotype has only one observation. The chain links TRBV3-1 to TRBJ2-5; no reliable D call. V lost 5 bases, J lost 3 bases, and 10 bases lay in between. In germline, CDR1 is LGHDT, CDR2 YNNKEL (reference sequence). The CDR3 consists of 13 residues. The CDR3 sequence: CASSTQIEETQYF. CDR3 in DNA: TGTGCCAGCAGCACACAAATCGAAGAGACCCAGTACTTC.

The rearrangement uses TRBV7-6 and TRBJ2-1, with D perhaps TRBD2 (6 bases). The V gene lost 6 bases and the J gene lost 1 base, with 16 bases spanning the gap. There are 16 residues in the CDR3. From germline, CDR1 is SGHVS and CDR2 FNYEAQ. CDR3 region: CASRLAAGPSYNEQFF. Here the CDR3 DNA reads TGTGCCAGCAGACTAGCCGCCGGGCCTTCCTACAATGAGCAGTTCTTC.

The genes are TRBV20-1 and TRBJ2-7; D ambiguous. This CDR3 is built from 14 residues. Trimming pared 0 bases from V and 4 bases from J, leaving 13 bases between. CDR1 is DFQATT and CDR2 is SNEGSKA in the germline V gene (reference sequence). The CDR3 DNA reads TGCAGTGCTAGAGATCACACAGATCAATACGAGCAGTACTTC. Translated, it gives CSARDHTDQYEQYF.

CDR3 nucleotides: TGTGCCAGCAGCCTGATGGGCACCGGGGAGCTGTTTTTT. This sequence encodes CASSLMGTGELFF. The rearrangement joins TRBV9 to TRBJ2-2; D not resolved. There are 13 residues in the CDR3. V dropped 4 bases and J dropped 4 bases, with 8 bases sitting between them. Germline V gives CDR1 SGDLS, CDR2 YYNGEE.

The rearrangement joins TRBV7-3 to TRBJ2-1; TRBD2 matches at 8 bases. This CDR3 is 17 amino acids long. With 1 base clipped from V and 2 bases from J, the junction kept 7 bases outside the gene matches. The V gene's germline CDR1 is SGHTA and CDR2 FQGTGA. CDR3 region: CASSLNVGGGPYNEQFF. DNA of the CDR3: TGTGCCAGCAGCTTAAACGTCGGGGGGGGGCCCTACAATGAGCAGTTCTTC.

The chain is built from TRBV12-1 and TRBJ1-2. TRBV12-1 is flagged as a pseudogene. The CDR3 is 11 amino acids. CDR3 in DNA: TGTGCCAGCAGCTTTCTCGGGGAATACACCTTC. Its translation is CASSFLGEYTF.

The CDR3 DNA sequence: TGCGCCAGCAGCCAAGTACAGGGGGCCATTGAAGCTTTCTTT. It yields the protein CASSQVQGAIEAFF. V and J are TRBV4-1 and TRBJ1-1; 9 bases are shared with TRBD1. The CDR3 is made up of 14 amino acids. J was trimmed by 7 bases and V by 1 base; bases with no gene match: 4. Germline CDR1 reads MGHRA; CDR2 reads YSYEKL.

The V call is TRBV12-3 or TRBV12-4, the J call TRBJ1-4; D is unclear. Between the trimmed V and J ends, which lost 4 bases and 8 bases, there was a span of 20 bases. The CDR3 has 16 amino acids. Here the CDR3 DNA reads TGTGCCAGCAGTTCTAGCCCACAAGGCCAGGAGGAAAAACTGTTTTTT. Amino acid sequence: CASSSSPQGQEEKLFF.

This chain links TRBV5-1 with TRBJ2-7; maybe TRBD1 (6 bases). Trimming stripped 2 bases from V and 0 bases from J, with 15 bases between. The CDR3 spans 16 residues. Germline V gene sequence: CDR1 SGHRS, CDR2 YFSETQ. CDR3 sequence (DNA): TGCGCCAGCAGCTTATACAGGGATACGAGCTCCTACGAGCAGTACTTC. Amino acid sequence: CASSLYRDTSSYEQYF.

This clonotype was recorded a few times. The V call is TRBV29-1, the J call TRBJ2-7, with TRBD1 matching 7 bases. CDR1 is SQVTM, CDR2 ANQGSEA, per germline. The CDR3 has 12 residues. With V trimmed by 5 bases and J by 2 bases, 3 bases remained unmatched. The CDR3 DNA follows: TGCAGCGTTCTGGGACAGCCCTACGAGCAGTACTTC. This codes for CSVLGQPYEQYF.